A selection of T cell receptor beta chains follows, all from one sample in a study of cytomegalovirus exposure and HLA in healthy donors. The table came from immunoSEQ multiplex PCR; TCRdb's copy has only in-frame clones and leaves some out. The data hold under 55,000 clones, with 55% to 75% observed a single time. Material for sequencing was PBMCs. The receptors shown here come from a woman in her thirties in good health and CMV-seronegative. CDR3s include the opening cysteine and the closing phenylalanine or tryptophan. Fields, in order: clone size, D gene, V gene, J gene, CDR3 DNA, CDR3 protein. D genes are given only for firm matches. Size is omitted from some rows. Given values are once, few, many or a class for expanded clones.

>.|.|TRBV28|TRBJ2-2
TGTGCCAGCAGTCCCTTAAAGCGCGGGAACACCGGGGAGCTGTTTTTT
CASSPLKRGNTGELFF
>.|TRBD1|TRBV6-1|TRBJ2-5
TGTGCCAGCAGTCTCAGGGCGGGACAGGGGGCGGCCCAGTACTTC
CASSLRAGQGAAQYF
>few|TRBD1|TRBV5-1|TRBJ1-4
TGCGCCAGCAGCACCGGGACAGGGGAGGGTGAAAAACTGTTTTTT
CASSTGTGEGEKLFF
>.|.|TRBV2|TRBJ1-5
TGTGCCAGCAGTGCGAACAGGGCCAGGCAGCCCCAGCATTTT
CASSANRARQPQHF
>.|TRBD2|TRBV14|TRBJ2-1
TGTGCCAGCAGCGTTAGCGGGAGGAGGCTGTTCTTC
CASSVSGRRLFF
>.|TRBD1|TRBV5-4|TRBJ1-4
TGTGCCAGCAGCTTGGCAGGGGGCACTAATGAAAAACTGTTTTTT
CASSLAGGTNEKLFF
>.|.|TRBV19|TRBJ1-6
TGTGCCAGTACCTTTAGGGGGGGGAATTCACCCCTCCACTTT
CASTFRGGNSPLHF
>.|TRBD2|TRBV5-1|TRBJ2-7
TGCGCCAGCAGCTTGCGACTAGCGGCGCCCTACGAGCAGTACTTC
CASSLRLAAPYEQYF
>.|.|TRBV7-2|TRBJ2-5
TGTGCCAGCAGCTTAGTGGTTAGCGAACAGACCCAGTACTTC
CASSLVVSEQTQYF
>many|.|TRBV6-1|TRBJ1-3
TGTGCCAGCAGTGAAAGGACAGCCTCTGGAAACACCATATATTTT
CASSERTASGNTIYF
>few|.|TRBV5-1|TRBJ1-4
TGCGCCAGCAGCATAAGGGGCGAAAAACTGTTTTTT
CASSIRGEKLFF
>few|TRBD2|TRBV15|TRBJ2-1
TGTGCCACCAGCAGACTTGCCGGGGGACTAGCGGCTTGGAGCTCCTACAATGAGCAGTTCTTC
CATSRLAGGLAAWSSYNEQFF
>.|TRBD1|TRBV11-2|TRBJ2-7
TGTGCCAGCAGCTTAGAGGGACAGGGTTTCTACGAGCAGTACTTC
CASSLEGQGFYEQYF
>few|TRBD2|TRBV6-4|TRBJ2-3
TGTGCCAGCAGTGAAGTTGGGACTAGCGGCACAGATACGCAGTATTTT
CASSEVGTSGTDTQYF
>few|.|TRBV29-1|TRBJ1-2
TGCAGCGTTGAACATCCGGACTATGGCTACACCTTC
CSVEHPDYGYTF
>.|TRBD1|TRBV4-2|TRBJ1-2
TGTGCCAGCAGCCAAGATACGGGCAGGGGGAACTATGGCTACACCTTC
CASSQDTGRGNYGYTF
>.|.|TRBV19|TRBJ1-5
TGTGCCAGTAGTGCCAGGGATAGCAATCAGCCCCAGCATTTT
CASSARDSNQPQHF
>.|TRBD2|TRBV5-1|TRBJ2-5
TGCGCCAGCAGCGGGGGACTAGCGGAAGAGACCCAGTACTTC
CASSGGLAEETQYF
>.|.|TRBV30|TRBJ2-3
TGTGCCTGGGAGCCCCGGGACTTCGGTACGCAGTATTTT
CAWEPRDFGTQYF
>.|TRBD1|TRBV6-5|TRBJ1-2
TGTGCCAGCAGTTACCAGGGGACAGGGGAGTATAATGGCTACACCTTC
CASSYQGTGEYNGYTF
>.|.|TRBV18|TRBJ1-2
TGTGCCAGCTCACCACCCGCAGTACCAGACTATGGCTACACCTTC
CASSPPAVPDYGYTF
>.|.|TRBV6-1|TRBJ2-3
TGTGCCAGCAACAACCCAGGCACAGATACGCAGTATTTT
CASNNPGTDTQYF
>.|.|TRBV5-1|TRBJ2-5
TGCGCCAGCAGCTTGGGACTCCAAGAGACCCAGTACTTC
CASSLGLQETQYF
>.|TRBD2|TRBV7-9|TRBJ2-5
TGTGCCAGCAGCTTTCGGGGGGAAGAGACCCAGTACTTC
CASSFRGEETQYF